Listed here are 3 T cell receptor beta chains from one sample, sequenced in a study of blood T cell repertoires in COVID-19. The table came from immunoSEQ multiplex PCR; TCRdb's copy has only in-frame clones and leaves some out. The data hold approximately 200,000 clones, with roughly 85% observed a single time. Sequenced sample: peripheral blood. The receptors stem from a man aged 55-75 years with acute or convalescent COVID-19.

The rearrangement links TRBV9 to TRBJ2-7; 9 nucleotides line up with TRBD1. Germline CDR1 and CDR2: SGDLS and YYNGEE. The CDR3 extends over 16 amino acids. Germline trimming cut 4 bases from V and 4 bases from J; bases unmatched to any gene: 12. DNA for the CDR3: TGTGCCAGCAGCCCCCAACAGGGGGCCGTATTATACGAGCAGTACTTC. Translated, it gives CASSPQQGAVLYEQYF.

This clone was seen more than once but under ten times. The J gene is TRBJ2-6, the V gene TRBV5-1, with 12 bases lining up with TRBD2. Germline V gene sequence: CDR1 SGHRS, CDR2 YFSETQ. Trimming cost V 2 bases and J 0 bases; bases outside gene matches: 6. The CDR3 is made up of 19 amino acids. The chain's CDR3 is CASSLSTSGGYSGANVLTF. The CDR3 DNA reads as TGCGCCAGCAGCTTATCGACTAGCGGGGGATACTCTGGGGCCAACGTCCTGACTTTC.

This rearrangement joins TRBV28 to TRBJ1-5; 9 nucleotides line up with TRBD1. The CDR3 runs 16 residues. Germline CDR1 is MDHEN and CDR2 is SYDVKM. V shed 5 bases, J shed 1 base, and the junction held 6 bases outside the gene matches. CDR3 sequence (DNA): TGTGCCAGCAGTACTATGGACAGGGGAAGCAATCAGCCCCAGCATTTT. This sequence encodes CASSTMDRGSNQPQHF.